This T cell receptor beta chain was obtained from a study of a mutant IDH1 vaccine in newly diagnosed glioma. Whole-study context: Week 35 was assigned to visit V12, and week 47 was assigned to visit V13.

Germline V gene data show CDR1 as KGHSH and CDR2 as LQKENI. The V and J ends lost 1 base and 9 bases respectively, with 19 bases between them. The CDR3 contains 15 residues. Described time point: week 47, end of study. The vaccine gave 300 ug of a 20-mer mutant IDH1 peptide subcutaneously per dose. Notes on this clone: Its antigen is as yet unknown.

Sequenced by immunoSEQ multiplex PCR; TCRdb stores in-frame clones only, minus some. The sample holds approximately 56,000 clones, over 70% seen once. This sequence originates from a man in his forties or fifties with glioma. V usage is TRBV18 and J usage is TRBJ2-7; D may correspond to TRBD1 or TRBD2 (5 bases each). Source: PBMCs, taken from a glioma patient whose treatment included an IDH1 peptide vaccine. This CDR3 is CASSPQRGPREGQYF. The CDR3, as DNA: TGTGCCAGCTCACCACAAAGGGGACCGCGCGAAGGGCAGTACTTC.